One sample yielded the 10 T cell receptor beta chains listed below, sequenced in a study of T cell repertoires in aging, cancer and after chemotherapy. Rearranged V-D-J TRB sequences were amplified with a mixed TRB-A/B primer pool. In TCRdb, the multiplex PCR reads were re-called with MiXCR into one record per CDR3 protein. The sample has fewer than 8,500 distinct CDR3 sequences, about 29% seen once; the top ten hold 8.3%. TCR beta rearrangements were amplified from peripheral blood genomic DNA. The sample comprised blood. The receptors shown here come from a human donor with a blood cancer.

This clonotype is categorized as medium-sized (0.01 to 0.1%). This chain connects TRBV11-3 to TRBJ1-1; TRBD1 is a possible D gene (5 bases). CDR3 length equals 14 residues. Germline V CDR1 and CDR2: SGHNT, YENEEA. V was cut by 10 bases and J by 0 bases, with 15 bases left in between. For the CDR3, the DNA is TGTGCCACCAAGACAGCACCTCTGAACACTGAAGCTTTCTTT. Amino acids: CATKTAPLNTEAFF.

This chain joins TRBV11-3 and TRBJ2-7; 10 bases agree with TRBD1. V was pared by 5 bases and J by 1 base, with 2 bases of the junction left unmatched. The CDR3 is made up of 14 amino acids. Germline assignment: CDR1 SGHNT and CDR2 YENEEA. The CDR3 DNA follows: TGTGCCAGCAGCCAGGGACAGGGGTCCTACGAGCAGTACTTC. It specifies CASSQGQGSYEQYF.

This clonotype qualifies as large (0.1 to 1%). The chain employs TRBV11-3 and TRBJ2-1; TRBD2 matches at 8 bases. V lost 0 bases to trimming and J lost 2 bases; unmatched junction nucleotides: 0. Germline values: CDR1 SGHNT, CDR2 YENEEA. This CDR3 spans 15 amino acids. The CDR3 spells CASSLEGLAYNEQFF. The CDR3, as DNA: TGTGCCAGCAGCTTAGAGGGACTAGCCTACAATGAGCAGTTCTTC.

The V gene is TRBV20-1, the J gene TRBJ2-5; tentatively, D is TRBD1 (6 bases). The CDR3 has 15 amino acids. With 4 bases removed from V and 5 bases from J, the gap between germline ends came to 20 bases. The germline V gene has CDR1 DFQATT and CDR2 SNEGSKA (reference sequence). The CDR3 DNA reads TGCAGTGCTATCCTACGCGAACAGGGTGGGGAGACCCAGTACTTC. Amino acid sequence: CSAILREQGGETQYF.

In DNA form, the CDR3 reads TGTGCCAGTAGTATGAAGGGGGGGAATTACTACGAGCAGTACTTC. Protein product: CASSMKGGNYYEQYF. The genes are TRBV19 and TRBJ2-7; TRBD2 might be the D (7 bases). From germline, CDR1 is LNHDA and CDR2 SQIVND (reference sequence). The CDR3 is 15 residues long. V shed 3 bases and J shed 3 bases, with 15 bases lying between them.

The chain recombines TRBV11-3 with TRBJ1-1, with a possible D match to TRBD1 (6 bases). The V gene lost 5 bases and the J gene lost 2 bases, with 12 bases spanning the gap. This CDR3 has 14 residues. The germline gives CDR1 SGHNT, CDR2 YENEEA. In DNA form, the CDR3 reads TGTGCCAGCAGCCTTTCGACAGGCAACACTGAAGCTTTCTTT. Translation gives CASSLSTGNTEAFF.

The chain joins TRBV6-6 to TRBJ2-3; 12 nucleotides line up with TRBD1. The germline V gene encodes CDR1 MNHNY and CDR2 SVGAGI (reference sequence). V lost 5 bases, J lost 6 bases, and 9 bases stayed unmatched. This CDR3 spans 16 amino acids. In nucleotides, the CDR3 is TGTGCCAGCAGTGAAGACGGGACAGGGGGCCTCGATACGCAGTATTTT. The encoded protein is CASSEDGTGGLDTQYF.

The genes are TRBV10-3 and TRBJ1-2; D is possibly TRBD1 (6 bases). Germline CDR1 reads ENHRY; CDR2 reads SYGVKD. Trimming cost V 0 bases and J 4 bases, with 12 bases left between them. There are 15 residues in the CDR3. The CDR3 here is CAISESNRESYGYTF. The CDR3 DNA reads as TGTGCCATCAGTGAGTCAAACAGGGAGAGCTATGGCTACACCTTC.

By share, this clonotype ranks as medium-sized. This sequence joins TRBV29-1 and TRBJ1-2; D not resolved. The CDR3 totals 12 residues. CDR1 is SQVTM, CDR2 ANQGSEA, per germline. Trimming pared 3 bases from V and 6 bases from J, leaving 11 bases between. The CDR3 loop reads CSVDRSGNGYTF. In DNA form, the CDR3 reads TGCAGCGTTGATAGGTCAGGAAATGGCTACACCTTC.

This clonotype has a handful of counts. V and J are TRBV6-5 and TRBJ1-1; a weak D match, TRBD1 (6 bases). Trimming took 4 bases from V and 4 from J, leaving 19 bases between them. CDR3 length equals 16 residues. CDR1 is MNHEY and CDR2 is SVGAGI in the germline V gene. Written as DNA, the CDR3 is TGTGCCAGCAGTTTGTTGGCAGGGGCTCCTCGCACTGAAGCTTTCTTT. Protein: CASSLLAGAPRTEAFF.